A single sample is the source of the 2 T cell receptor beta chains below, sequenced in a study of shared clonotypes between healthy human individuals. Sequencing used immunoSEQ multiplex PCR; TCRdb keeps in-frame clones, though not all of them. The table shows about 1 million clones, with about 75% occurring only once. The specimen was memory CD4+ T cells sorted from blood. Subset reported: CD45RA-negative fraction. The receptors shown here come from a man younger than 35 in good health.

This chain joins TRBV27 and TRBJ2-7, with D unclear. Germline V gene lookup returns CDR1 MNHEY and CDR2 SMNVEV (reference sequence). Trimming shortened V by 5 bases and J by 0 bases, and 11 bases separated the two germline ends. CDR3 length: 14 amino acids. Here the CDR3 reads CASSTQIASYEQYF. The CDR3 coding sequence is TGTGCCAGCAGTACCCAGATCGCCTCCTACGAGCAGTACTTC.

This clone has ten or more counts. The genes are TRBV18 and TRBJ1-5; TRBD1 matches at 7 bases. The junction had 9 bases not matched to a gene; V was cut back by 7 bases and J by 3 bases. The CDR3 is 15 amino acids. The germline gives CDR1 KGHSH, CDR2 LQKENI. As DNA, the CDR3 is TGTGCCAGCTTCAGGGGGTCCTTTCACAATCAGCCCCAGCATTTT. This gives the protein CASFRGSFHNQPQHF.